Following are 17 T cell receptor beta chains from one sample sequenced in a study of CD39 and CD103 CD8 tumor-infiltrating T cells. Sequencing used immunoSEQ multiplex PCR; TCRdb keeps in-frame clones, though not all of them. The sample comprises 4,000 to 5,500 clones, roughly 70% of which are singletons, and 9% to 15% rests with the top ten. Sequencing was done on a sample of CD8+ T cells sorted from blood. Stated subset: total memory CD8 T cells (CD45RA-CCR7+/-) from blood or uninvolved lymph node. The origin of the receptors is a human donor with head and neck squamous cell carcinoma.

V is TRBV30 and J is TRBJ1-1; no definite D call. The V and J ends lost 2 bases and 1 base respectively, with 14 bases between them. CDR3 length: 15 residues. Germline lookup yields CDR1 GTSNPN and CDR2 SVGIG (reference sequence). The CDR3 spells CAWSLYSGGNTEAFF. The CDR3 DNA is TGTGCCTGGAGTTTGTATAGCGGAGGGAACACTGAAGCTTTCTTT.

The chain employs TRBV7-8 and TRBJ2-7; 10 bases match TRBD1. Germline V gene lookup returns CDR1 SGHVS and CDR2 FQNEAQ. The CDR3 has 15 amino acids. V shed 5 bases and J 1 base; nucleotides not matched to a gene: 5. The CDR3 spells CASSTGTGASYEQYF. CDR3 coding DNA: TGTGCCAGCAGCACAGGGACAGGGGCTTCCTACGAGCAGTACTTC.

The rearrangement links TRBV15 to TRBJ2-1; D possibly corresponds to TRBD1 (8 bases). Germline assignment: CDR1 LNHNV and CDR2 YYDKDF (reference sequence). The length of the CDR3 is 15 residues. The ends were cut back, 0 bases at V and 7 bases at J, with 13 bases in the middle. The CDR3 region has the DNA TGTGCCACCAGCAGAGAAACAGGGGGGGTTAATGAGCAGTTCTTC. Encoded protein: CATSRETGGVNEQFF.

The chain links TRBV30 to TRBJ1-4, with D possibly matching TRBD1 (5 bases). This CDR3 has 13 residues. The V and J ends lost 0 bases and 8 bases respectively, with 10 bases between them. Germline V gene lookup returns CDR1 GTSNPN and CDR2 SVGIG (reference sequence). CDR3 in DNA: TGTGCCTGGAGTGTCCAGGGTGGCGAAAAACTGTTTTTT. Amino acids: CAWSVQGGEKLFF.

J is TRBJ2-7 and V is TRBV4-1, with D possibly matching TRBD1 (5 bases). CDR1 and CDR2 from the germline V gene are MGHRA and YSYEKL. The CDR3 covers 16 residues. Trimming removed 0 bases at V and 3 bases at J, with 15 bases between. CDR3 in DNA: TGCGCCAGCAGCCAAGATGGGCAGGGCATCGGCTACGAGCAGTACTTC. It codes for CASSQDGQGIGYEQYF.

The rearrangement joins TRBV6-4 to TRBJ2-1, with 10 bases identical to TRBD2. Trimming took 3 bases from V and 8 from J; bases not matched to a gene: 4. Per the germline V gene, CDR1 is MRHNA and CDR2 is SNTAGT. This CDR3 has 14 residues. This CDR3 is CASSEAGGLDEQFF. DNA of the CDR3: TGTGCCAGCAGTGAAGCGGGGGGGCTGGATGAGCAGTTCTTC.

Only a few counts were recorded for this clone. V gene TRBV30 combines with J gene TRBJ2-5, with 9 bases identical to TRBD1. CDR3 length: 14 amino acids. The trim removed 5 bases at V and 5 bases at J, leaving 9 bases unmatched. Germline V gives CDR1 GTSNPN, CDR2 SVGIG (reference sequence). The CDR3 here is CAWFSGQGTETQYF. The CDR3 DNA is TGTGCCTGGTTTTCCGGACAGGGGACGGAGACCCAGTACTTC.

The gene calls are TRBV19 and TRBJ2-7, with 8 positions matching TRBD1. Trimming cost V 6 bases and J 2 bases; bases outside gene matches: 15. Germline CDR1 LNHDA, CDR2 SQIVND (reference sequence). The CDR3 has 17 residues. The CDR3 DNA sequence: TGTGCCAGTAGAGGCCCGGTAGGGGACAGGTCGACCTACGAGCAGTACTTC. Its translation is CASRGPVGDRSTYEQYF.

This rearrangement joins TRBV6-4 to TRBJ2-3, with 7 bases that match TRBD1. This CDR3 has 13 amino acids. CDR1 and CDR2 (germline): MRHNA, SNTAGT. V dropped 10 bases and J dropped 2; count of bases not matched to a gene: 6. CDR3 amino acids: CATSDRDTDTQYF. In DNA form, the CDR3 reads TGTGCCACCTCCGACAGGGACACAGATACGCAGTATTTT.

This clone was seen a handful of times. The J gene is TRBJ2-3, the V gene TRBV2, with 7 bases that match TRBD1. V trimming: 5 bases; J trimming: 2 bases; junction bases outside the gene matches: 7. This CDR3 has 15 amino acids. Germline V CDR1 and CDR2: SNHLY, FYNNEI. CDR3 region: CASSPGQAITDTQYF. CDR3 sequence (DNA): TGTGCCAGCAGTCCTGGACAGGCGATCACAGATACGCAGTATTTT.

This clone showed up just once. The chain employs TRBV2 and TRBJ1-1, with TRBD1 as a possible D gene (5 bases). The germline V and J ends were trimmed by 6 bases and 0 bases, with 14 bases remaining between them. The CDR3 runs to 15 residues. The germline gives CDR1 SNHLY, CDR2 FYNNEI. The CDR3 is CASRGPGGMNTEAFF. The CDR3 DNA reads as TGTGCCAGCAGGGGACCGGGGGGGATGAACACTGAAGCTTTCTTT.

This clone was detected once. The J gene is TRBJ2-7, the V gene TRBV2, with D unresolved. V was clipped by 3 bases and J by 0 bases, with 3 bases between them. CDR3 size: 12 residues. Germline V gene lookup returns CDR1 SNHLY and CDR2 FYNNEI. The DNA of the CDR3 is TGTGCCAGCAGTGACGGCTCCTACGAGCAGTACTTC. Residues: CASSDGSYEQYF. Using reference TRBV2 and TRBJ2-7 for the parts outside the CDR3, the full variable domain is EPEVTQTPSHQVTQMGQEVILRCVPISNHLYFYWYRQILGQKVEFLVSFYNNEISEKSEIFDDQFSVERPDGSNFTLKIRSTKLEDSAMYFCASSDGSYEQYFGPGTRLTVT.

This clone was seen only a few times. The chain joins TRBV11-2 to TRBJ1-1, with TRBD1 matching 10 bases. V trimming: 5 bases; J trimming: 5 bases; junction bases outside the gene matches: 5. The length of the CDR3 is 14 residues. Germline V lookup: CDR1 SGHAT, CDR2 FQNNGV. The CDR3 nucleotides are TGTGCCAGCAGCAGCAGGACAGGGGGTACTGAAGCTTTCTTT. Protein: CASSSRTGGTEAFF.

This clone is deemed medium-sized. The chain couples TRBV27 to TRBJ1-1, with D tentatively TRBD1 (5 bases). This CDR3 spans 14 amino acids. Trimming stripped 2 bases from V and 0 bases from J, with 7 bases between. CDR1 is MNHEY, CDR2 SMNVEV, per germline (reference sequence). CDR3 amino acids: CASSLTGVNTEAFF. The CDR3 DNA reads TGTGCCAGCAGTTTAACGGGGGTGAACACTGAAGCTTTCTTT.

Only a few counts were recorded for this clone. V is TRBV7-9 and J is TRBJ2-3; D gene unclear. Trimming pared 10 bases from V and 11 bases from J, leaving 19 bases between. Germline CDR1 SEHNR, CDR2 FQNEAQ (reference sequence). This CDR3 comprises 12 residues. The CDR3: CAIPRGPGGQYF. In DNA, the CDR3 is TGTGCCATCCCACGAGGTCCGGGTGGGCAGTATTTT.

In this sample, this clone turned up once. The chain has TRBV7-9 and TRBJ1-2, with D perhaps TRBD1 (5 bases). CDR1 is SEHNR, CDR2 FQNEAQ, per germline (reference sequence). The CDR3 is 11 residues long. V lost 7 bases and J lost 7, with 10 bases in between. CDR3 amino acids: CASTPGGGYTF. CDR3 DNA: TGTGCCAGCACCCCGGGGGGTGGCTACACCTTC.

The genes are TRBV7-2 and TRBJ1-4, with a tentative D call TRBD1 (6 bases). Trimming left V 5 bases short and J 7 bases short, with 20 bases between. There are 16 residues in the CDR3. Germline CDR1 is SGHTA and CDR2 is FQGNSA. CDR3 protein: CASSQVGGDSPEKLFF. CDR3 bases: TGTGCCAGCAGCCAAGTAGGGGGAGACAGTCCTGAAAAACTGTTTTTT.